These 20 T cell receptor beta chains were all obtained from the same sample, sequenced in a study of blood T cells in healthy people across ages. A second PCR, run for about 6 to 11 cycles, used a sample-barcoded 5' primer plus a J-beta primer mix. A single record per CDR3 protein comes from TCRdb applying MiXCR to the 5' RACE reads. The sample shows around 1,900,000 distinct CDR3 sequences, approximately 40% of them seen only once. The sequenced material came from blood. Receptor source: a human donor in good health.

This clonotype was seen more than once but under ten times. The rearrangement joins TRBV12-3 or TRBV12-4 to TRBJ2-5, with TRBD2 matching 11 bases. The CDR3 consists of 15 residues. The V gene end was trimmed by 6 bases and the J gene end by 5 bases; junction bases not matched to a gene: 8. DNA for the CDR3: TGTGCCAGCAGGGTCCTAGCGGGGGGAAGGGAGACCCAGTACTTC. It yields the protein CASRVLAGGRETQYF.

In this sample, this clonotype turned up once. This chain uses TRBV7-2 with TRBJ2-4, with D unresolved. The CDR3 runs 15 residues. Trimming took off 1 base at V and 2 bases at J, with 9 bases between the two ends. Germline V lookup: CDR1 SGHTA, CDR2 FQGNSA. CDR3 protein: CASSLGPYPKNIQYF. CDR3 bases: TGTGCCAGCAGCTTAGGCCCCTATCCCAAAAACATTCAGTACTTC.

This clonotype was observed a few times. The chain combines TRBV7-6 with TRBJ2-1; 7 positions match TRBD2. CDR3 length: 13 amino acids. Germline V lookup: CDR1 SGHVS, CDR2 FNYEAQ. The V and J ends lost 3 bases and 8 bases, in that order; junction bases with no gene match: 4. The CDR3 coding sequence is TGTGCCAGCAGCTTCTCTCGGGGGGATGAGCAGTTCTTC. Protein product: CASSFSRGDEQFF.

This clonotype has only a few counts. The chain combines TRBV27 with TRBJ2-5, with 7 positions matching TRBD1. Germline CDR1 reads MNHEY; CDR2 reads SMNVEV (reference sequence). The CDR3 is 15 residues long. V was clipped by 6 bases and J by 2 bases; unmatched bases: 9. CDR3 nucleotide sequence: TGTGCCAGCAGCCATCGACAGGGTGGGCAAGAGACCCAGTACTTC. This sequence encodes CASSHRQGGQETQYF.

The chain is built from TRBV19 and TRBJ2-3; 10 nucleotides line up with TRBD1. There are 15 residues in the CDR3. Germline CDR1 LNHDA, CDR2 SQIVND (reference sequence). Trimming at V came to 5 bases and at J to 5 bases, leaving 7 bases not matched to a gene. CDR3 DNA: TGTGCCAGTAGTCTCGGACAGGGGGAGGGAGATACGCAGTATTTT. The encoded protein is CASSLGQGEGDTQYF.

This chain joins TRBV15 and TRBJ2-3; a weak D match, TRBD1 (6 bases). CDR1 LNHNV and CDR2 YYDKDF come from the germline V gene (reference sequence). The V and J ends lost 1 base and 3 bases respectively, with 11 bases between them. The CDR3 contains 15 residues. CDR3 sequence reads: CATSRGPTGTDTQYF. CDR3 bases: TGTGCCACCAGCAGAGGTCCTACAGGGACAGATACGCAGTATTTT. The variable domain in full, with the rest retrieved from reference TRBV15 and TRBJ2-3, is DAMVIQNPRYQVTQFGKPVTLSCSQTLNHNVMYWYQQKSSQAPKLLFHYYDKDFNNEADTPDNFQSRRPNTSFCFLDIRSPGLGDTAMYLCATSRGPTGTDTQYFGPGTRLTVL.

The V call is TRBV3-1, the J call TRBJ2-1, with 7 bases identical to TRBD2. The CDR3 covers 15 residues. Germline trimming cut 6 bases from V and 4 bases from J; bases unmatched to any gene: 9. Germline V lookup: CDR1 LGHDT, CDR2 YNNKEL (reference sequence). The CDR3 is CASRGGARAYNEQFF. Here the CDR3 DNA reads TGTGCCAGCAGGGGAGGGGCCAGGGCGTACAATGAGCAGTTCTTC.

This sequence joins TRBV6-6 and TRBJ2-5, with D possibly being TRBD2 (6 bases). Germline CDR1 MNHNY, CDR2 SVGAGI (reference sequence). The V and J ends lost 7 bases and 1 base respectively, with 10 bases between them. This CDR3 region has 13 residues. The CDR3 reads CASTRGFQETQYF. CDR3 DNA sequence: TGTGCCAGCACTCGGGGGTTCCAAGAGACCCAGTACTTC.

The chain couples TRBV20-1 to TRBJ2-7; TRBD2 aligns across 12 bases. After removal of 4 bases from V and 2 bases from J, the junction contained 3 bases not matched to a gene. Germline CDR1 is DFQATT and CDR2 is SNEGSKA (reference sequence). This CDR3 comprises 14 residues. Here the CDR3 reads CSATLAGGPYEQYF. The CDR3 DNA sequence: TGCAGTGCTACGCTAGCGGGGGGGCCCTACGAGCAGTACTTC.

This chain uses TRBV28 with TRBJ2-1, with 7 bases that match TRBD2. The CDR3 is 15 amino acids. Trimming cost V 2 bases and J 5 bases; bases outside gene matches: 6. Germline V lookup: CDR1 MDHEN, CDR2 SYDVKM. The CDR3 sequence is CASSLRGDYHNEQFF. The CDR3 DNA reads as TGTGCCAGCAGTTTAAGAGGGGACTATCACAATGAGCAGTTCTTC.

V gene TRBV4-2 combines with J gene TRBJ2-7; TRBD2 matches 8 bases. This CDR3 has 16 residues. V gave up 1 base and J gave up 0 bases; unmatched junction bases: 5. The germline CDR1 and CDR2 sequences are LGHNA and YNFKEQ. CDR3: CASSQAGGHFSYEQYF. Here the CDR3 DNA reads TGTGCCAGCAGCCAAGCGGGGGGGCACTTCTCCTACGAGCAGTACTTC.

This clonotype has just a few counts. The chain has TRBV7-2 and TRBJ2-7, with TRBD2 identical over 7 bases. Germline V gene sequence: CDR1 SGHTA, CDR2 FQGNSA. The CDR3 has 16 amino acids. Trimming cost V 5 bases and J 2 bases; bases outside gene matches: 12. CDR3 sequence: CASSPQAGSFAYEQYF. The DNA for the CDR3 is TGTGCCAGCAGCCCCCAAGCGGGGAGTTTTGCCTACGAGCAGTACTTC.

This clonotype occurred a few times. V usage is TRBV6-2 or TRBV6-3 and J usage is TRBJ1-6; unclear D gene. The germline CDR1 and CDR2 sequences are MNHEY and SVGEGT. The CDR3 covers 12 residues. V lost 2 bases, J lost 9 bases, and 5 bases lay in between. Here the CDR3 reads CASSYRVSPLHF. The CDR3 DNA follows: TGTGCCAGCAGTTACAGGGTTTCACCCCTCCACTTT.

The chain joins TRBV5-1 to TRBJ2-7, with D uncertain. Trimming left V 5 bases short and J 4 bases short, with 10 bases between. Per the germline V gene, CDR1 is SGHRS and CDR2 is YFSETQ. This CDR3 has 12 amino acids. The CDR3 is CASSGSQYEQYF. CDR3 coding DNA: TGCGCCAGCAGTGGGTCCCAATACGAGCAGTACTTC.

The J gene is TRBJ1-2, the V gene TRBV19; D unclear. The CDR3 covers 13 residues. The V end was cut by 3 bases, the J end by 5 bases, with 10 bases between. The V gene's germline CDR1 is LNHDA and CDR2 SQIVND (reference sequence). The CDR3 DNA reads TGTGCCAGTAGTATCGATTCCTATTATGGCTACACCTTC. Its protein product is CASSIDSYYGYTF.

V usage is TRBV4-3 and J usage is TRBJ1-4; TRBD1 is a possible D gene (5 bases). The CDR3 sequence is 18 residues long. V lost 0 bases and J lost 1, with 15 bases in between. Looked up from germline, CDR1 is LGHNA and CDR2 is YSLEER. The CDR3 loop is CASSQDLTAWGTNEKLFF. Here the CDR3 DNA reads TGCGCCAGCAGCCAAGATCTGACAGCCTGGGGAACTAATGAAAAACTGTTTTTT.

CDR3 in DNA: TGTGCCAGCAGTGAACAGCTATACGAGCAGTACTTC. This gives the protein CASSEQLYEQYF. V is TRBV25-1 and J is TRBJ2-4; no firm D call. Judging by the DNA end, TRBJ2-7 fits better; the J call may be wrong. The CDR3 runs to 12 residues. Germline loops: CDR1 MGHDK, CDR2 SYGVNS.

The chain carries TRBV3-1 and TRBJ2-4; no definite D call. TRBJ2-7 matches the DNA end more closely, so the J call is doubtful. Germline CDR1 is LGHDT and CDR2 is YNNKEL (reference sequence). The CDR3 spans 13 residues. CDR3 sequence: CASSQVSRSEQYF. Written as DNA, the CDR3 is TGTGCCAGCAGCCAAGTCTCTCGGTCCGAGCAGTACTTC.

The chain uses TRBV20-1 and TRBJ2-1; D perhaps matches TRBD2 (6 bases). CDR1 is DFQATT, CDR2 SNEGSKA, per germline (reference sequence). Deletions cut 6 bases from V and 0 bases from J, with 15 bases between. The length of the CDR3 is 15 residues. CDR3 loop: CSAGDFSTSYNEQFF. For the CDR3, the DNA is TGCAGTGCAGGGGACTTTTCTACCTCCTACAATGAGCAGTTCTTC.

With regard to this clonotype: A read error is possible here, since a much larger clone lies one base away. This chain joins TRBV9 and TRBJ2-7; TRBD1 might be the D (6 bases). Germline CDR1 reads SGDLS; CDR2 reads YYNGEE. The CDR3 extends over 12 amino acids. DNA of the CDR3: TGTGCCGGCAGCGCACAGGGCTACGAGCAGTACTTC. Translating it yields CAGSAQGYEQYF.